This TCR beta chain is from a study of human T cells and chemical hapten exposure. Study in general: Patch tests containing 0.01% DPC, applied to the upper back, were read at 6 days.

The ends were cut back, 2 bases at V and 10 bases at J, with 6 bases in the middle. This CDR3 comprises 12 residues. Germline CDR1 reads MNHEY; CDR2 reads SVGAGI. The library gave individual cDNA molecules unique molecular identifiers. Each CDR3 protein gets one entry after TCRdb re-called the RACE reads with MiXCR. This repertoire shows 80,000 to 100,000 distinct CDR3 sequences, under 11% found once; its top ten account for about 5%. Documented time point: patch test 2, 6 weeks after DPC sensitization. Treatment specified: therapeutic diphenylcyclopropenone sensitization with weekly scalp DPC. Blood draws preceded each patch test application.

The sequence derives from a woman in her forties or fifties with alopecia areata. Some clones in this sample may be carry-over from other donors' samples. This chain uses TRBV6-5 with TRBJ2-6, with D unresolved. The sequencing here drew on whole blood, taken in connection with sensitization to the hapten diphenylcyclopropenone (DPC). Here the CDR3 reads CASSYVGNVLTF. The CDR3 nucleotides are TGTGCCAGCAGTTACGTTGGAAACGTCCTGACTTTC.